The clone carrying this TCR beta chain was seen repeatedly, ten times or more. This record comes from a study of Graves' ophthalmopathy and Graves' hyperthyroidism. Germline V lookup: CDR1 SGHVS, CDR2 FQNEAQ. V shed 2 bases, J shed 2 bases, and the junction held 3 bases outside the gene matches. The length of the CDR3 is 14 residues. Amplified material comprised TCR beta CDR3 regions derived from RNA transcripts. An opening RT-PCR round employed HTBI primers and preceded a second-round multiplex PCR. Each CDR3 protein gets one entry after TCRdb re-called the multiplex PCR reads with MiXCR. The repertoire holds about 400,000 distinct CDR3 sequences, with 15% to 17% as singletons.

The source of this sequence is a woman between 18 and 29 years old with stable Graves' hyperthyroidism. The J gene is TRBJ2-7, the V gene TRBV7-8, with 7 bases identical to TRBD1. Sequencing was done on a sample of peripheral blood. DNA of the CDR3: TGTGCCAGCAGCTTAAGGGACAGCACCTACGAGCAGTACTTC. Its translation is CASSLRDSTYEQYF.